This T cell receptor (beta chain) is drawn from a study of Ad26.COV2.S vaccination and SARS-CoV-2 variants (dated by TCRdb to about 2021). Regarding the research as a whole: Donors in the vaccine arm were drawn from COV1001, a multicentre, randomized, double-blind, placebo-controlled phase I-IIa trial testing Ad26.COV2.S in healthy adults. Ad26.COV2.S was given intramuscularly at 5x10^10 or 1x10^11 viral particles, as a single shot or as two shots 56 days apart. TCRbeta repertoire sequencing served as the tool for gauging how specific and how broad the SARS-CoV-2-reactive T cell receptors were following Ad26.COV2.S vaccination. The TCR-sequenced set comprised around 30 samples: some 20 Ad26.COV2.S vaccine recipients, 5 placebo recipients and 8 SARS-CoV-2 convalescent individuals. Trial participants were randomized into five groups of five: low-dose or high-dose Ad26.COV2.S given once or twice, or placebo on both occasions. Throughout the experiments and outcome assessment, investigators stayed blinded to trial group allocation.

The immunoSEQ Assay was the method used to sequence TCRbeta CDR3 regions. After extraction, genomic DNA underwent amplification by bias-controlled multiplex PCR, followed by high-throughput sequencing. In the paper's pipeline: To quantify the absolute abundance of every unique TCRbeta CDR3 region, sequences were collapsed and filtered. Usable DNA was measured by amplifying reference genes present in all nucleated cells, and TCRbeta template counts were normalized to that usable DNA to estimate T cell fraction. Repertoire TCRs were annotated as SARS-CoV-2-specific when V gene, CDR3 amino acid sequence and J gene were exactly matched to a known reactive TCR set. The reference SARS-CoV-2 TCR set was obtained from MIRA and was filtered for enrichment in COVID-19-positive ImmuneCODE repertoires, whereby public or cross-reactive TCRs were removed. Drawing on the MIRA antigens, annotated TCRs were analysed further at the level of specific ORF or position within ORF. Depth was the summed frequency of annotated unique rearrangements, while breadth was defined as annotated unique rearrangements over total unique productive rearrangements. Two-sided Wilcoxon rank-sum tests were used to compare TCR breadth between groups. TCRdb provides this immuneACCESS table in a form limited to in-frame rearrangements. Some clones are lacking; in checked studies, under half of them reflect an unresolved V gene, and why the rest are absent is not known. V and J calls and clone size come straight from that table; D and trimming were deduced from the DNA. Present in this sample are some 340,000 clones, around 84% of which were seen just once. The ten largest clones add up to 1.9% of the sample.

In regard to this clone: Which antigen it targets is not known. Per-base quality was not reported, and no clone a single base away is much larger than it.

Study-level results and caveats: Substantial breadth of spike-specific CD8+ and CD4+ T cell responses was reported after vaccination. The authors noted that total T cell responses may have been underestimated by the TCR breadth and depth analyses. Vaccine and placebo recipients had comparable non-spike TCR breadth, which fits with the vaccine containing only spike. The study lacked the statistical power to compare responses across vaccine doses or regimens. Spike-specific TCR breadth was higher in Ad26.COV2.S recipients than in placebo recipients (P = 0.0014).

Sequences MNHEY (CDR1) and SVGAGI (CDR2) are obtained from the germline V gene. Trimming removed 7 bases from V and 3 bases from J, leaving 15 bases between the germline ends. The CDR3, cysteine through phenylalanine, is 15 amino acids long. Left in the record is the CDR3 DNA by itself, 45 bases read in frame from the first base. Taken with the paper, the label for treatment or condition translates to: around 19 received Ad26.COV2.S at low or high dose, single or two shots; 5 received placebo; per-sample allocation not given. For vaccine and placebo recipients, repertoires were sequenced using samples collected on day 63 after the first injection. Between 29 July and 7 August 2020, Cohort 1b enrolled 25 adults aged 18-55 years at one site in Boston, USA. Ad26.COV2.S consisted of a replication-incompetent adenovirus type 26 vector by which a prefusion-stabilized SARS-CoV-2 spike protein from the original Wuhan strain was expressed.

This sequence uses TRBV6-5 and TRBJ1-4, with the D segment identity uncertain. Sequenced here: peripheral blood, sampled in a trial of Ad26.COV2.S vaccine versus placebo. This receptor was obtained from a person aged 18-60 years who received the Ad26.COV2.S COVID-19 vaccine or a placebo. The DNA reads as follows: TGTGCCAGCAACGACCCGGGATCCTCTAATGAAAAACTGTTTTTT. It translates to CASNDPGSSNEKLFF.